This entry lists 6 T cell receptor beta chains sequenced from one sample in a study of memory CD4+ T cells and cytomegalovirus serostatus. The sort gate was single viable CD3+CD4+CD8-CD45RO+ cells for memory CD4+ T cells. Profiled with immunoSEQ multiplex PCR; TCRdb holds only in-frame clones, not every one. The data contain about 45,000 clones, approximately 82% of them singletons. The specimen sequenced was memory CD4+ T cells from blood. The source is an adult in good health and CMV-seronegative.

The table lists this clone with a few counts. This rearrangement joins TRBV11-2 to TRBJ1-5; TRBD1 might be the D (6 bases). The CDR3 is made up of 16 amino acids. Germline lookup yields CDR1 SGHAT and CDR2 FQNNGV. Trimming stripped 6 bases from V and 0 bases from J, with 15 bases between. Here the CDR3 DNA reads TGTGCCAGCAGTCGCGCCGGACAGAGTAGCAATCAGCCCCAGCATTTT. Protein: CASSRAGQSSNQPQHF.

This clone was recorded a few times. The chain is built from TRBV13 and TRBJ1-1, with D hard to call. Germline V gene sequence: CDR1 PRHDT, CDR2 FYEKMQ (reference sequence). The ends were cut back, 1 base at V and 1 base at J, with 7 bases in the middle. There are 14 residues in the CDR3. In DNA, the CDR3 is TGTGCCAGCAGCTTAGCCAGCAGGAACACTGAAGCTTTCTTT. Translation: CASSLASRNTEAFF.

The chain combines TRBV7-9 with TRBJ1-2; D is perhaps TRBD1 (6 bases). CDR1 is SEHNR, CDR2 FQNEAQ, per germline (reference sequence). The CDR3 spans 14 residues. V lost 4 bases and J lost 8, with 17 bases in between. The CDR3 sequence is CASSWSDSGGGYTF. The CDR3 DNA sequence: TGTGCCAGCAGCTGGTCGGACAGTGGAGGGGGCTACACCTTC.

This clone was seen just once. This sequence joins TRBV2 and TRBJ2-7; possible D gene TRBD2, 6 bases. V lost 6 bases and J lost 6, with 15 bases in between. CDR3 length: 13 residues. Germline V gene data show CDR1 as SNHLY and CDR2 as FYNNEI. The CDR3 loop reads CASRPSVTSEQYF. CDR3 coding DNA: TGTGCCAGCAGGCCTTCGGTGACTAGCGAGCAGTACTTC.

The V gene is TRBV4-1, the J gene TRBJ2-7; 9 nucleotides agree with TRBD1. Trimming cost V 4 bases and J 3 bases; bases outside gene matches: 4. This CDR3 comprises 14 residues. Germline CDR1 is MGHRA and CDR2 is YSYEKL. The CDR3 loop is CASSPRDRDYEQYF. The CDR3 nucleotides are TGCGCCAGCAGCCCCCGGGACAGGGACTACGAGCAGTACTTC.

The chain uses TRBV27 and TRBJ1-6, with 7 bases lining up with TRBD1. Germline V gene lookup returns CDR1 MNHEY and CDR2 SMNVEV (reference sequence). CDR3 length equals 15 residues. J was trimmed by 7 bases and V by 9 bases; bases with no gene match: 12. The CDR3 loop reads CASKAGGLFNSPLHF. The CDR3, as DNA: TGTGCCAGTAAGGCAGGGGGTCTATTCAATTCACCCCTCCACTTT.